This T cell receptor (beta chain) emerged from a study of Ad26.COV2.S vaccination and SARS-CoV-2 variants. Study-level background: In the study, Ad26.COV2.S was injected intramuscularly once, or twice 56 days apart.

V was trimmed by 0 bases and J by 0 bases, leaving 14 bases between them. The CDR3 consists of 17 residues. Germline CDR1 reads MGHRA; CDR2 reads YSYEKL. Clones were sequenced by immunoSEQ multiplex PCR, and TCRdb holds only the in-frame ones, with some missing. In the table there are about half a million clones, roughly nine tenths of which are singletons. Treatment denoted: some 20 received Ad26.COV2.S at low or high dose, single or two shots; several received placebo; per-sample allocation not given. Specimens were obtained on day 63 following the first vaccine or placebo injection. An Ad26 vector was used to express Wuhan-strain SARS-CoV-2 spike as the vaccine.

This clonotype was obtained from a person aged 18-60 years who received the Ad26.COV2.S COVID-19 vaccine or a placebo. The chain is built from TRBV4-1 and TRBJ1-1; D remains unclear. Specimen: peripheral blood, collected in a trial of Ad26.COV2.S vaccine versus placebo. The CDR3 DNA is TGCGCCAGCAGCCAAGAACCCCCCGTGGTCCTGAACACTGAAGCTTTCTTT. Its protein is CASSQEPPVVLNTEAFF.